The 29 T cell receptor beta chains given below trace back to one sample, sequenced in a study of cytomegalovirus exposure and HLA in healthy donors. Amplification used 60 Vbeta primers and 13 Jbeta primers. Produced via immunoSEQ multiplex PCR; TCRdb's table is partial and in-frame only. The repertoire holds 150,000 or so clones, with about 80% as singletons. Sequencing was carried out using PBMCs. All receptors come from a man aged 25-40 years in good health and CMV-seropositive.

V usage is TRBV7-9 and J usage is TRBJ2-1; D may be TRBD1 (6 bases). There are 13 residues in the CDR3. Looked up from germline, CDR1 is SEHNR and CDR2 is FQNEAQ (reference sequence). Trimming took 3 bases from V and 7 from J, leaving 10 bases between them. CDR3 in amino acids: CASSLRGSNEQFF. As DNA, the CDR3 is TGTGCCAGCAGCTTGAGGGGGTCAAATGAGCAGTTCTTC.

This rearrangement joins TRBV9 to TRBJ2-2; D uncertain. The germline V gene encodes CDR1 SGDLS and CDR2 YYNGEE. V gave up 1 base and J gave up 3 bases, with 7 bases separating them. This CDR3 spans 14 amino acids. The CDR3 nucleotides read TGTGCCAGCAGCGTAAATAGCCACACCGGGGAGCTGTTTTTT. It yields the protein CASSVNSHTGELFF.

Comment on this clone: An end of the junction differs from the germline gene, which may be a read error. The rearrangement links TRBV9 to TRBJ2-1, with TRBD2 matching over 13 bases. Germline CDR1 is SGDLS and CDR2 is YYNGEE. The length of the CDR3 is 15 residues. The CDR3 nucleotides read TGTGCCGGCAGCCAACTAGCGGGGGGGTACAATGAGCAGTTCTTC. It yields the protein CAGSQLAGGYNEQFF. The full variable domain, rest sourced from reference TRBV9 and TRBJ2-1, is DSGVTQTPKHLITATGQRVTLRCSPRSGDLSVYWYQQSLDQGLQFLIQYYNGEERAKGNILERFSAQQFPDLHSELNLSSLELGDSALYFCAGSQLAGGYNEQFFGPGTRLTVL.

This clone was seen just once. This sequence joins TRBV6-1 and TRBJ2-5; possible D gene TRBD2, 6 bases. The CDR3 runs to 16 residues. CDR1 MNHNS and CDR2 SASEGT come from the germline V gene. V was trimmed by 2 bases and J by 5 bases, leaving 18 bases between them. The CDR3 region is CASSESLAPPGETQYF. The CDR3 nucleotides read TGTGCCAGCAGTGAATCCCTAGCGCCACCCGGGGAGACCCAGTACTTC.

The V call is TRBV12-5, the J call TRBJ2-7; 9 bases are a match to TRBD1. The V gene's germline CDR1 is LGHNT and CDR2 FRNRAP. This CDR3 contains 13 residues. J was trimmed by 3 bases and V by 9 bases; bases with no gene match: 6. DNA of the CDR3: TGTGCTAGCCGGACAGGGGCGGGCTACGAGCAGTACTTC. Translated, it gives CASRTGAGYEQYF. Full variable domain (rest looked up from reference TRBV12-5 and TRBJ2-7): DARVTQTPRHKVTEMGQEVTMRCQPILGHNTVFWYRQTMMQGLELLAYFRNRAPLDDSGMPKDRFSAEMPDATLATLKIQPSEPRDSAVYFCASRTGAGYEQYFGPGTRLTVT.

CDR3 region: CASSSGLAGAPGETQYF. The CDR3 bases are TGTGCCAGCAGCTCGGGACTAGCGGGAGCTCCGGGGGAGACGCAGTATTTT. The V call is TRBV5-6, the J call TRBJ2-3, with 14 positions matching TRBD2. This CDR3 is 17 amino acids long. In germline, CDR1 is SGHDT, CDR2 YYEEEE. J lost 9 bases, V lost 3 bases, and 12 bases had no gene match.

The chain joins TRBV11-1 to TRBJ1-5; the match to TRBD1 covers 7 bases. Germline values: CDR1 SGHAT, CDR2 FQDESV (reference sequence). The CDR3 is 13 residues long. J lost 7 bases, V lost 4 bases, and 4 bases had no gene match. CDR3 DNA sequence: TGTGCCAGCAGCTACGGACAGGACCAGCCCCAGCATTTT. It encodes CASSYGQDQPQHF.

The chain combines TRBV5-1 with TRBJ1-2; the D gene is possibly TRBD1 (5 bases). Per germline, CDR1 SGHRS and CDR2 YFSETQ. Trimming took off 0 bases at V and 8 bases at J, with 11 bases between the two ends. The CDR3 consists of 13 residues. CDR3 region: CASSLDGARGYTF. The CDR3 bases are TGCGCCAGCAGCTTGGATGGGGCGAGGGGCTACACCTTC.

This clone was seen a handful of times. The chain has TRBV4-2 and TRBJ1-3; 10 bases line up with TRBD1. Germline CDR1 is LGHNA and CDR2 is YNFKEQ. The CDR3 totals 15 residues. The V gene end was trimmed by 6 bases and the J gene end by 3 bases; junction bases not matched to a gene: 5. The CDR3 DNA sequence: TGTGCCAGCAGACTGACAGGGGGCCTTGGAAACACCATATATTTT. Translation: CASRLTGGLGNTIYF.

CDR3 sequence (DNA): TGTGCCAGCAGCCAAACTAGCGGGGGGGCAATGTGGCAGTTCTTC. Translation: CASSQTSGGAMWQFF. The V call is TRBV14, the J call TRBJ2-1; TRBD2 aligns across 13 bases. V lost 2 bases and J lost 12; bases outside the gene matches: 7. The CDR3 length is 15 residues. From germline, CDR1 is SGHDN and CDR2 FVKESK.

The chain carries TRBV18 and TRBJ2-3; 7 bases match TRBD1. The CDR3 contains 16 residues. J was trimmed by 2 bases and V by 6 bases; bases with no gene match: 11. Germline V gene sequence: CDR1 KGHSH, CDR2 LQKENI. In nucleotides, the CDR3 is TGTGCCAGCTCTCCCCACAGGGGTCAAAACACAGATACGCAGTATTTT. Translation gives CASSPHRGQNTDTQYF.

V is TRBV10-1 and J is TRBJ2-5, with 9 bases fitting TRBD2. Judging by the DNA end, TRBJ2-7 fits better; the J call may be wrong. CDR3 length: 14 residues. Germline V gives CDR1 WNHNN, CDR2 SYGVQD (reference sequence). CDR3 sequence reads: CASKSGTSPPEQYF. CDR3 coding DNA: TGCGCCAGCAAGTCCGGGACTAGCCCTCCCGAGCAGTACTTC.

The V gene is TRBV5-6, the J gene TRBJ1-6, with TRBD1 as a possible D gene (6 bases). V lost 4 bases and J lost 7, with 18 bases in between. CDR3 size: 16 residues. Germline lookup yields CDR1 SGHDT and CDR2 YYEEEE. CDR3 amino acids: CASSGDSRGKNSPLHF. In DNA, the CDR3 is TGTGCCAGCAGCGGAGACAGCAGGGGTAAAAATTCACCCCTCCACTTT. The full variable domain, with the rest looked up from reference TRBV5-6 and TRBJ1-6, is DAGVTQSPTHLIKTRGQQVTLRCSPKSGHDTVSWYQQALGQGPQFIFQYYEEEERQRGNFPDRFSGHQFPNYSSELNVNALLLGDSALYLCASSGDSRGKNSPLHFGNGTRLTVT.

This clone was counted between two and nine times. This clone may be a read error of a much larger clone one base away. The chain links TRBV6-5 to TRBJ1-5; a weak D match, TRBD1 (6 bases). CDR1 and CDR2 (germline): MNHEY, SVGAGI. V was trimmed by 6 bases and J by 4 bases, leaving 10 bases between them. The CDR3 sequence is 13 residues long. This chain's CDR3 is CASSYGQNQPQHF. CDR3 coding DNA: TGTGCCAGCAGCTACGGACAGAATCAGCCCCAGCATTTT.

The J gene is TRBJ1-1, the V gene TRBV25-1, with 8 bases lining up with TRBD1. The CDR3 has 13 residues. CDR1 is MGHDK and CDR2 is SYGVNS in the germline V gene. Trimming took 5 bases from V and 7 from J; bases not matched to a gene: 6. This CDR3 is CASSFGTGYEAFF. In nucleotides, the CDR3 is TGTGCCAGCAGTTTCGGGACAGGCTATGAAGCTTTCTTT.

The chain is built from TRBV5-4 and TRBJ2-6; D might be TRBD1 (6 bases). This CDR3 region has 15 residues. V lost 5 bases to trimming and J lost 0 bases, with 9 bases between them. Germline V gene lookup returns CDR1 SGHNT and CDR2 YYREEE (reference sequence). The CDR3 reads CASSRGGSGANVLTF. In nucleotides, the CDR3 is TGTGCCAGCAGTAGAGGGGGCTCTGGGGCCAACGTCCTGACTTTC.

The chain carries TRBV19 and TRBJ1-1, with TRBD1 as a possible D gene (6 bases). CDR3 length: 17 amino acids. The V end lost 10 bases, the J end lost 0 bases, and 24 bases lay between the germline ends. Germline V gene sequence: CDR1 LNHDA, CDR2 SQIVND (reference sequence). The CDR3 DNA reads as TGTGCCATTTCTCCACGGACAGACCTAAGGATGAACACTGAAGCTTTCTTT. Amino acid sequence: CAISPRTDLRMNTEAFF.

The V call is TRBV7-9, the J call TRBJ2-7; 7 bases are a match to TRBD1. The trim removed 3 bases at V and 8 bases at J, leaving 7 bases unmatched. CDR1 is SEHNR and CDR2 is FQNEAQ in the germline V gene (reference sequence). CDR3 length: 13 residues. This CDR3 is CASSFQGENKQYF. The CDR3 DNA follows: TGTGCCAGCAGCTTCCAGGGGGAAAACAAGCAGTACTTC.

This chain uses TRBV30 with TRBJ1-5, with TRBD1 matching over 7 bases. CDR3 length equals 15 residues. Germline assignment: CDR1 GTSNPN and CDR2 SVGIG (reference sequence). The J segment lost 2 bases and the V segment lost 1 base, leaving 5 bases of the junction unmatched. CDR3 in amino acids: CAWSEGTVGNQPQHF. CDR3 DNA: TGTGCCTGGAGTGAGGGGACAGTCGGCAATCAGCCCCAGCATTTT.

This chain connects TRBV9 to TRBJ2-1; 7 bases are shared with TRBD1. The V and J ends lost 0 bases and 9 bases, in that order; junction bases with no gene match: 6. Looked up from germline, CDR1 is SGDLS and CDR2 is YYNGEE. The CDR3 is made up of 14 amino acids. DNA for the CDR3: TGTGCCAGCAGCGTAGCCACAGGGGATGCTGAGCAGTTCTTC. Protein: CASSVATGDAEQFF.

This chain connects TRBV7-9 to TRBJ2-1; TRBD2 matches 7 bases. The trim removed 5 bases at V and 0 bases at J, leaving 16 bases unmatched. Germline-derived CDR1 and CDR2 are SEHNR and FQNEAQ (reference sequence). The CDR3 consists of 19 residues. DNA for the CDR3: TGTGCCAGCAGCCTCGCTAGGGGCCGGGAGGCCAGCTCCTACAATGAGCAGTTCTTC. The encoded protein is CASSLARGREASSYNEQFF.

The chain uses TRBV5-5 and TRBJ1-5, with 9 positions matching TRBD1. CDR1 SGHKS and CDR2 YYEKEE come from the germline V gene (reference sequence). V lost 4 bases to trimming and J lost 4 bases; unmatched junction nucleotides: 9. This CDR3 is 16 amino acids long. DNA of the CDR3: TGTGCCAGCAGCCCGGGACAGGGAAAAGGGAATCAGCCCCAGCATTTT. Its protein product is CASSPGQGKGNQPQHF.

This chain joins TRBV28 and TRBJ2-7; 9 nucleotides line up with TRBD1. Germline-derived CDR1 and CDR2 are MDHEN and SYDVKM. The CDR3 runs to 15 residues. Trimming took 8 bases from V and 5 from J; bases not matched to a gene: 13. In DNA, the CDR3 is TGTGCCAGCTTGGGATCCGGGACAGGGAACGACGAGCAGTACTTC. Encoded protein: CASLGSGTGNDEQYF.

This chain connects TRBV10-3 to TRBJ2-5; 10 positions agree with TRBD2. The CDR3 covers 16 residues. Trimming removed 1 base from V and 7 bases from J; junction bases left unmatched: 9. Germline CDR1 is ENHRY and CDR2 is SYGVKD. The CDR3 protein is CAISEFLAGEVGTQYF. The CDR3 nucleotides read TGTGCCATCAGTGAGTTCCTAGCGGGAGAGGTTGGGACCCAGTACTTC.

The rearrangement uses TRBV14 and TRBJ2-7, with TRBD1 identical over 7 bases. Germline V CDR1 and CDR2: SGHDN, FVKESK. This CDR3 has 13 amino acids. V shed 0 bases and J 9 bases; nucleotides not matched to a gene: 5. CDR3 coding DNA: TGTGCCAGCAGCCAAGATGCACAGGGGACGCAGTACTTC. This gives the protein CASSQDAQGTQYF.

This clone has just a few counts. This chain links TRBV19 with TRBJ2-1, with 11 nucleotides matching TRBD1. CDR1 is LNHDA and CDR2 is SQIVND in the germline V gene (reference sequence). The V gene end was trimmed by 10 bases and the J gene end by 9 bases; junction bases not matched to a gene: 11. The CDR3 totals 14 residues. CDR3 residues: CATSGQGVVGEQFF. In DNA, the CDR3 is TGTGCCACCTCGGGACAGGGGGTAGTCGGTGAGCAGTTCTTC.

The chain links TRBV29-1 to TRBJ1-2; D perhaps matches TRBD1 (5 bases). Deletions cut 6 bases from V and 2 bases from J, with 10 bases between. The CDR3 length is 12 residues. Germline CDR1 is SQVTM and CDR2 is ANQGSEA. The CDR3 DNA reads TGCAGCGTCATGGGGGGGAACTATGGCTACACCTTC. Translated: CSVMGGNYGYTF.

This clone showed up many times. The CDR3 coding sequence is TGCGCCAGCAGCCAAGAATGGCGACAGGGCTACAATGAGCAGTTCTTC. Translated: CASSQEWRQGYNEQFF. The genes are TRBV4-1 and TRBJ2-1, with 7 bases fitting TRBD1. After removal of 0 bases from V and 3 bases from J, the junction contained 5 bases not matched to a gene. Germline CDR1 reads MGHRA; CDR2 reads YSYEKL. This CDR3 contains 16 residues.

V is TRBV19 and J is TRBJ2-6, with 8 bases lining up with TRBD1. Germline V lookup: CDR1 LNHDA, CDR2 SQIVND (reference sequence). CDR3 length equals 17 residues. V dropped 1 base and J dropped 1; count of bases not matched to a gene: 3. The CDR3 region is CASSIGQGASGANVLTF. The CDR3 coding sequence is TGTGCCAGTAGTATAGGGCAGGGGGCGTCTGGGGCCAACGTCCTGACTTTC.